What follows are 13 T cell receptor beta chains derived from one specimen sequenced in a study of shared clonotypes between healthy human individuals. TCRdb's table, derived via immunoSEQ multiplex PCR, lists solely in-frame clones and lacks some. The table has roughly 1.5 million clones, 95% to 99% seen once; the top ten hold around 0.47%. Sample: naive CD4+ T cells sorted from blood. The subset is: CD45RA+ positively selected. The receptors derive from a man aged 25-45 years in good health.

In the case of this clone: This sample also contains other DNA sequences that code for the same CDR3. V and J are TRBV18 and TRBJ2-1, with 7 bases identical to TRBD1. CDR3 length: 15 amino acids. J gave up 0 bases and V 2 bases, and 1 base lay outside the gene matches. Germline V CDR1 and CDR2: KGHSH, LQKENI. In DNA, the CDR3 is TGTGCCAGCTCACCAACAGGGGACTCCTACAATGAGCAGTTCTTC. As protein: CASSPTGDSYNEQFF.

J is TRBJ1-1 and V is TRBV11-3, with a tentative D call TRBD1 (5 bases). Germline CDR1 reads SGHNT; CDR2 reads YENEEA. This CDR3 has 13 amino acids. V lost 0 bases and J lost 5, with 7 bases in between. CDR3 DNA: TGTGCCAGCAGCTTAGACGGGGGTACTGAAGCTTTCTTT. It yields the protein CASSLDGGTEAFF. The full variable domain, completed using reference TRBV11-3 and TRBJ1-1, is EAGVVQSPRYKIIEKKQPVAFWCNPISGHNTLYWYLQNLGQGPELLIRYENEEAVDDSQLPKDRFSAERLKGVDSTLKIQPAELGDSAVYLCASSLDGGTEAFFGQGTRLTVV.

This chain joins TRBV5-1 and TRBJ2-3, with D possibly matching TRBD1 (6 bases). CDR3 size: 15 residues. The V end lost 2 bases, the J end lost 3 bases, and 13 bases lay between the germline ends. The germline V gene encodes CDR1 SGHRS and CDR2 YFSETQ. CDR3 sequence (DNA): TGCGCCAGCAGCTTCACCGGACAGTCTACAGATACGCAGTATTTT. Translated, it gives CASSFTGQSTDTQYF.

This chain connects TRBV18 to TRBJ1-1; D gene uncertain. Trimming removed 3 bases at V and 1 base at J, with 12 bases between. CDR3 size: 15 residues. Germline V gene sequence: CDR1 KGHSH, CDR2 LQKENI. The CDR3 nucleotides read TGTGCCAGCTCACCGGTCCCTGGGGAGAACACTGAAGCTTTCTTT. Translating it yields CASSPVPGENTEAFF.

The rearrangement links TRBV18 to TRBJ2-3; 10 nucleotides line up with TRBD1. Germline V gene lookup returns CDR1 KGHSH and CDR2 LQKENI. J gave up 5 bases and V 6 bases, and 5 bases lay outside the gene matches. The CDR3 has 14 residues. The CDR3 region has the DNA TGTGCCAGCTCCGGGACAGGGGAAAGAGATACGCAGTATTTT. Amino acids: CASSGTGERDTQYF.

This rearrangement joins TRBV29-1 to TRBJ2-7, with a tentative D call TRBD1 (6 bases). The CDR3 length is 11 residues. V lost 4 bases and J 6 bases, leaving 10 bases between the germline ends. Germline values: CDR1 SQVTM, CDR2 ANQGSEA. CDR3 sequence: CSVGQGTEQYF. The CDR3, as DNA: TGCAGCGTTGGGCAGGGGACCGAGCAGTACTTC.

The chain carries TRBV21-1 and TRBJ2-7. TRBV21-1 is an annotated pseudogene. The CDR3 consists of 16 residues. CDR3 amino acids: CASSRVWGRSSYEQYF. In nucleotides, the CDR3 is TGTGCCAGCAGCCGGGTTTGGGGGAGAAGCTCCTACGAGCAGTACTTC.

The chain combines TRBV25-1 with TRBJ2-3; TRBD2 matches 8 bases. CDR3 length equals 12 residues. Trimming at V came to 8 bases and at J to 10 bases, leaving 8 bases not matched to a gene. CDR1 MGHDK and CDR2 SYGVNS come from the germline V gene. The CDR3 loop reads CASGQGLGPQYF. CDR3 in DNA: TGTGCCAGCGGCCAGGGACTAGGGCCGCAGTATTTT.

The CDR3 spells CASTLRTGRTDTQYF. CDR3 coding DNA: TGTGCCAGCACCCTACGGACAGGACGCACAGATACGCAGTATTTT. The rearrangement uses TRBV7-2 and TRBJ2-3; 7 nucleotides match TRBD1. The CDR3 is made up of 15 amino acids. V shed 7 bases, J shed 1 base, and the junction held 8 bases outside the gene matches. CDR1 is SGHTA, CDR2 FQGNSA, per germline. Complete variable domain (other parts from reference TRBV7-2 and TRBJ2-3): GAGVSQSPSNKVTEKGKDVELRCDPISGHTALYWYRQSLGQGLEFLIYFQGNSAPDKSGLPSDRFSAERTGGSVSTLTIQRTQQEDSAVYLCASTLRTGRTDTQYFGPGTRLTVL.

The table lists this clone with a count of one. CDR3 residues: CASSPTGARGGNTIYF. CDR3 nucleotides: TGTGCCAGCAGCCCGACAGGGGCAAGGGGCGGAAACACCATATATTTT. V is TRBV5-8 and J is TRBJ1-3; 8 bases agree with TRBD1. The length of the CDR3 is 16 residues. Germline CDR1 SGHTS, CDR2 YDEGEE. V dropped 4 bases and J dropped 4; count of bases not matched to a gene: 10.

The chain combines TRBV30 with TRBJ2-2, with D unresolved. CDR1 GTSNPN and CDR2 SVGIG come from the germline V gene (reference sequence). Trimming shortened V by 2 bases and J by 5 bases, and 9 bases separated the two germline ends. The CDR3 loop spans 13 amino acids. The CDR3 nucleotides read TGTGCCTGGAGTCCGCAATCTACCGGGGAGCTGTTTTTT. Encoded protein: CAWSPQSTGELFF.

The rearrangement uses TRBV9 and TRBJ2-1; D not resolved. Trimming stripped 2 bases from V and 7 bases from J, with 16 bases between. Germline assignment: CDR1 SGDLS and CDR2 YYNGEE. The CDR3 is 15 amino acids. Here the CDR3 reads CASSVSPQPGNEQFF. CDR3 sequence (DNA): TGTGCCAGCAGCGTTAGCCCCCAACCCGGGAATGAGCAGTTCTTC.

On this clone itself: The same CDR3 is also encoded by other DNA sequences in this sample. The chain couples TRBV18 to TRBJ1-5, with no clear D. Germline assignment: CDR1 KGHSH and CDR2 LQKENI. The V and J ends lost 2 bases and 4 bases respectively, with 9 bases between them. CDR3 size: 14 residues. The CDR3 protein is CASSPGFGNQPQHF. The CDR3 nucleotides read TGTGCCAGCTCACCAGGGTTCGGGAATCAGCCCCAGCATTTT.